The clone carrying this T cell receptor beta chain was seen ten or more times. TCRdb ran MiXCR on the 5' RACE reads and lists one entry per CDR3 protein. The sample shows some 80,000 distinct CDR3 sequences, roughly 12% of them seen only once. The data stem from a study of early T cells in non-severe SARS-CoV-2 infection. Germline-derived CDR1 and CDR2 are DFQATT and SNEGSKA (reference sequence). Losses at the gene ends were 0 bases for V and 2 bases for J; bases not matched to a gene: 15. This CDR3 comprises 20 residues. The clonotype comes from an adult who was a healthcare worker with PCR-confirmed SARS-CoV-2 infection or an uninfected control (not recorded which). This rearrangement joins TRBV20-1 to TRBJ2-1; 11 nucleotides align to TRBD2. Sequencing input: whole blood. This CDR3 is CSARDEFGLAGWRAYNEQFF. The DNA for the CDR3 is TGCAGTGCTAGAGATGAGTTTGGACTAGCGGGCTGGAGGGCCTACAATGAGCAGTTCTTC.